Listed here is a single T cell receptor beta chain. Template switching incorporated UMIs with a 6-nucleotide sample barcode. After re-calling the 5' RACE reads, TCRdb lists one entry per CDR3 protein, DNA absent. The specimen's table records approximately 340,000 distinct CDR3 sequences. The record originates from a study of monozygotic twins with inflammatory bowel disease. This CDR3 has 14 amino acids. The gene calls are TRBV12-3 or TRBV12-4 and TRBJ1-5; TCRdb proposes TRBD1, but this gene call is untestable without DNA. Sequencing was done on a sample of blood. This receptor was taken from a human donor with ulcerative colitis or Crohn's disease, or a healthy co-twin of an affected twin (not recorded which). CDR3 sequence reads: CASRTGANNQPQHF.